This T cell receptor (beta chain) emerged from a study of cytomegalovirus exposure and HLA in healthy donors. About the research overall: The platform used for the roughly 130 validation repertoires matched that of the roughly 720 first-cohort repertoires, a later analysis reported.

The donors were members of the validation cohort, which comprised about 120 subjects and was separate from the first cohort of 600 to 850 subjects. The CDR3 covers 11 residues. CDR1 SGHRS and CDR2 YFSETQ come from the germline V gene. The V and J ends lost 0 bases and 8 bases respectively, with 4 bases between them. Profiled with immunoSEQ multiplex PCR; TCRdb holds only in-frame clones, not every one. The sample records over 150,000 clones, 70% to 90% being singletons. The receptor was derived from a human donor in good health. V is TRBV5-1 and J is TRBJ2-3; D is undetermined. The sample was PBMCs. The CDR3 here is CASSLGGTQYF. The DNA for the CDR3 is TGCGCCAGCAGCTTGGGCGGTACGCAGTATTTT. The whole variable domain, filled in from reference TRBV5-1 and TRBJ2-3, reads KAGVTQTPRYLIKTRGQQVTLSCSPISGHRSVSWYQQTPGQGLQFLFEYFSETQRNKGNFPGRFSGRQFSNSRSEMNVSTLELGDSALYLCASSLGGTQYFGPGTRLTVL.